This entry lists 31 T cell receptor beta chains sequenced from one sample in a study of graft-versus-host responses after intestinal transplantation. Graft-derived tissue was subjected to processing to liberate intraepithelial and lamina propria lymphocytes. Repertoires were generated with immunoSEQ multiplex PCR, while TCRdb's copy carries only in-frame clones and drops some. Altogether several thousand clones are present, roughly 85% being singletons, with the ten largest covering approximately 9.9%. Sequencing was performed on ileum tissue, taken 156 days after intestinal transplant. Receptor source: a human patient who received an intestinal transplant, so some T cells may come from the graft donor.

The chain employs TRBV6-1 and TRBJ2-1; no firm D call. The CDR3 is made up of 12 amino acids. Germline V CDR1 and CDR2: MNHNS, SASEGT. Trimming pared 8 bases from V and 0 bases from J, leaving 5 bases between. The DNA of the CDR3 is TGTGCCAGCCTGCGCTCCTACAATGAGCAGTTCTTC. This translates into CASLRSYNEQFF.

The chain has TRBV28 and TRBJ2-5; perhaps TRBD1 as D (6 bases). The last part of the DNA fits TRBJ2-7 better; the J call may be wrong. Germline lookup yields CDR1 MDHEN and CDR2 SYDVKM. The CDR3 is made up of 15 amino acids. CDR3 in amino acids: CASRSTGTPTYEQYF. CDR3 sequence (DNA): TGTGCCAGCAGGAGTACCGGGACACCTACCTACGAGCAGTACTTC.

This clone was found a few times. This rearrangement joins TRBV5-1 to TRBJ1-5; no definite D call. Germline V gene lookup returns CDR1 SGHRS and CDR2 YFSETQ. The CDR3 spans 13 residues. Trimming shortened V by 1 base and J by 0 bases, and 2 bases separated the two germline ends. This CDR3 is CASSLHSNQPQHF. Here the CDR3 DNA reads TGCGCCAGCAGCTTGCATAGCAATCAGCCCCAGCATTTT.

This sequence joins TRBV30 and TRBJ1-3; a weak D match, TRBD1 (5 bases). The CDR3 consists of 15 residues. V lost 0 bases and J 0 bases, leaving 9 bases between the germline ends. CDR1 and CDR2 from the germline V gene are GTSNPN and SVGIG (reference sequence). The CDR3 DNA sequence: TGTGCCTGGAGTGTAGGGACCACCTCTGGAAACACCATATATTTT. Its translation: CAWSVGTTSGNTIYF.

The chain links TRBV16 to TRBJ1-4; possible D gene TRBD1, 5 bases. The V end lost 0 bases, the J end lost 3 bases, and 5 bases lay between the germline ends. CDR1 KGHSY and CDR2 FQNENV come from the germline V gene. This CDR3 is 14 amino acids long. The CDR3 region is CASSQSTANEKLFF. CDR3 DNA: TGTGCCAGCAGCCAATCGACAGCTAATGAAAAACTGTTTTTT. Full variable domain (rest looked up from reference TRBV16 and TRBJ1-4): GEEVAQTPKHLVRGEGQKAKLYCAPIKGHSYVFWYQQVLKNEFKFLISFQNENVFDETGMPKERFSAKCLPNSPCSLEIQATKLEDSAVYFCASSQSTANEKLFFGSGTQLSVL.

The CDR3 spells CATSNDRGGRKQYF. In DNA form, the CDR3 reads TGTGCCACCAGCAATGACAGGGGCGGCAGGAAGCAGTACTTC. The J gene is TRBJ2-7, the V gene TRBV15; TRBD1 agrees at 8 bases. Germline loops: CDR1 LNHNV, CDR2 YYDKDF (reference sequence). There are 14 residues in the CDR3. V was clipped by 4 bases and J by 8 bases; unmatched bases: 10.

The chain is built from TRBV7-9 and TRBJ2-7, with 7 bases fitting TRBD1. The CDR3 runs to 18 residues. Trimming removed 3 bases from V and 3 bases from J; junction bases left unmatched: 17. The germline CDR1 and CDR2 sequences are SEHNR and FQNEAQ (reference sequence). The CDR3 reads CASSFQGMRGPGGYEQYF. The CDR3 DNA reads as TGTGCCAGCAGCTTTCAGGGGATGAGGGGGCCTGGGGGCTACGAGCAGTACTTC. Combining the CDR3 with reference TRBV7-9 and TRBJ2-7 gives the whole variable domain DTGVSQNPRHKITKRGQNVTFRCDPISEHNRLYWYRQTLGQGPEFLTYFQNEAQLEKSRLLSDRFSAERPKGSFSTLEIQRTEQGDSAMYLCASSFQGMRGPGGYEQYFGPGTRLTVT.

This clone was seen a single time. This chain links TRBV5-4 with TRBJ1-1; D is undetermined. CDR3 length equals 12 residues. From germline, CDR1 is SGHNT and CDR2 YYREEE (reference sequence). The V and J ends lost 4 bases and 7 bases respectively, with 11 bases between them. CDR3 loop: CASSAGRREAFF. CDR3 DNA: TGTGCCAGCAGCGCCGGACGGCGTGAAGCTTTCTTT.

V is TRBV7-8 and J is TRBJ1-1, with D tentatively TRBD1 (6 bases). The CDR3 covers 18 residues. From germline, CDR1 is SGHVS and CDR2 FQNEAQ. V was trimmed by 5 bases and J by 4 bases, leaving 26 bases between them. The CDR3 coding sequence is TGTGCCAGCAGCCTAGGAGGCGCACACAGGGACATTTTCACTGAAGCTTTCTTT. Translating gives CASSLGGAHRDIFTEAFF.

This chain uses TRBV30 with TRBJ1-2; D is possibly TRBD1 (5 bases). CDR3 length equals 12 residues. Trimming pared 3 bases from V and 1 base from J, leaving 6 bases between. Germline V gene data show CDR1 as GTSNPN and CDR2 as SVGIG (reference sequence). CDR3 bases: TGTGCCTGGAGGGGGGATAACTATGGCTACACCTTC. The encoded protein is CAWRGDNYGYTF. Full variable domain (missing parts from reference TRBV30 and TRBJ1-2): SQTIHQWPATLVQPVGSPLSLECTVEGTSNPNLYWYRQAAGRGLQLLFYSVGIGQISSEVPQNLSASRPQDRQFILSSKKLLLSDSGFYLCAWRGDNYGYTFGSGTRLTVV.

This clone was seen only once. The genes are TRBV14 and TRBJ2-3; tentative D call: TRBD1 (5 bases). CDR1 and CDR2 from the germline V gene are SGHDN and FVKESK. CDR3 length equals 15 residues. V dropped 0 bases and J dropped 1 base, with 8 bases sitting between them. CDR3 in DNA: TGTGCCAGCAGCCAAGAAGAAGGGGGCACAGATACGCAGTATTTT. It encodes CASSQEEGGTDTQYF.

On this clone itself: In the same sample, other DNA sequences code for this CDR3. This chain connects TRBV4-3 to TRBJ2-3; D may be TRBD1 (7 bases). The CDR3 covers 14 residues. Trimming removed 8 bases from V and 5 bases from J, with 17 bases in between. Germline CDR1 reads LGHNA; CDR2 reads YSLEER. CDR3 DNA: TGCGCCAGCTCCAAGGAGGGGGCAAGAGATACGCAGTATTTT. Its protein is CASSKEGARDTQYF.

This chain links TRBV5-4 with TRBJ2-5; 8 bases fit TRBD2. CDR1 SGHNT and CDR2 YYREEE come from the germline V gene (reference sequence). CDR3 size: 15 residues. The J segment lost 5 bases and the V segment lost 4 bases, leaving 10 bases of the junction unmatched. The CDR3 sequence is CASSESLLAAETQYF. CDR3 nucleotide sequence: TGTGCCAGCAGCGAATCCTTACTAGCGGCGGAGACCCAGTACTTC.

The CDR3: CASSLDLTVYSNQPQHF. In nucleotides, the CDR3 is TGTGCCAGCAGCTTAGACCTGACAGTATATAGCAATCAGCCCCAGCATTTT. The chain couples TRBV7-9 to TRBJ1-5, with D possibly being TRBD1 (5 bases). The CDR3 spans 17 residues. The V and J ends lost 1 base and 0 bases respectively, with 13 bases between them. The germline V gene has CDR1 SEHNR and CDR2 FQNEAQ (reference sequence). Full variable domain (rest looked up from reference TRBV7-9 and TRBJ1-5): DTGVSQNPRHKITKRGQNVTFRCDPISEHNRLYWYRQTLGQGPEFLTYFQNEAQLEKSRLLSDRFSAERPKGSFSTLEIQRTEQGDSAMYLCASSLDLTVYSNQPQHFGDGTRLSIL.

V usage is TRBV25-1 and J usage is TRBJ2-1; tentative D call: TRBD1 (6 bases). Between the trimmed V and J ends, which lost 3 bases and 5 bases, there was a span of 17 bases. The CDR3 runs to 16 residues. Germline V gene data show CDR1 as MGHDK and CDR2 as SYGVNS. The CDR3 reads CASSETFTGTHNEQFF. The DNA for the CDR3 is TGTGCCAGCAGTGAGACCTTTACAGGGACCCACAATGAGCAGTTCTTC.

This clone was counted between two and nine times. V gene TRBV28 combines with J gene TRBJ1-5; 7 bases fit TRBD1. The length of the CDR3 is 15 residues. V was pared by 5 bases and J by 2 bases, with 6 bases of the junction left unmatched. The germline CDR1 and CDR2 sequences are MDHEN and SYDVKM. CDR3 sequence: CASSGTGAGNQPQHF. CDR3 bases: TGTGCCAGCAGTGGAACAGGGGCGGGCAATCAGCCCCAGCATTTT.

This rearrangement joins TRBV9 to TRBJ1-3, with a weak D call TRBD1 (5 bases). Germline assignment: CDR1 SGDLS and CDR2 YYNGEE. The length of the CDR3 is 15 residues. With 0 bases removed from V and 4 bases from J, the gap between germline ends came to 11 bases. The DNA for the CDR3 is TGTGCCAGCAGCGTAGAAAGGGGACCGGGAAACACCATATATTTT. It specifies CASSVERGPGNTIYF.

V usage is TRBV18 and J usage is TRBJ1-5; tentatively, D is TRBD1 (6 bases). This CDR3 region has 18 residues. Looked up from germline, CDR1 is KGHSH and CDR2 is LQKENI. V was cut by 3 bases and J by 6 bases, with 24 bases left in between. CDR3 sequence: CASSPLKIPGQTPQPQHF. DNA of the CDR3: TGTGCCAGCTCACCCTTAAAGATCCCGGGACAAACTCCTCAGCCCCAGCATTTT.

The rearrangement uses TRBV5-1 and TRBJ1-1; tentative D call: TRBD1 (5 bases). The CDR3 runs 15 residues. From germline, CDR1 is SGHRS and CDR2 YFSETQ. Between the trimmed V and J ends, which lost 4 bases and 7 bases, there was a span of 20 bases. The CDR3 nucleotides are TGCGCCAGCAGCCCGAAACCTGGGACTCTCCTTGAAGCTTTCTTT. As protein: CASSPKPGTLLEAFF.

The genes are TRBV2 and TRBJ2-3; 10 bases match TRBD1. Germline CDR1 reads SNHLY; CDR2 reads FYNNEI. Germline trimming cut 3 bases from V and 8 bases from J; bases unmatched to any gene: 5. This CDR3 contains 14 residues. The CDR3 nucleotides read TGTGCCAGCAGTGACGACAGGGACAGGGGTACGCAGTATTTT. It specifies CASSDDRDRGTQYF.

The V gene is TRBV7-4, the J gene TRBJ1-2; D uncertain. The CDR3 consists of 13 residues. V dropped 2 bases and J dropped 4 bases, with 8 bases sitting between them. Germline values: CDR1 SGHVT, CDR2 SQSDAQ. CDR3 sequence reads: CASSLYGSYGYTF. In DNA, the CDR3 is TGTGCCAGCAGCTTATACGGGTCCTATGGCTACACCTTC.

On this clone: The sample holds other DNA sequences that translate to the same CDR3. This rearrangement joins TRBV29-1 to TRBJ2-3; no clear D gene. The CDR3 is 14 amino acids. Deletions cut 7 bases from V and 4 bases from J, with 18 bases between. CDR1 SQVTM and CDR2 ANQGSEA come from the germline V gene. The CDR3 reads CSAAAGSFADTQYF. The CDR3 DNA reads TGCAGCGCCGCCGCTGGCTCGTTCGCAGATACGCAGTATTTT.

The chain combines TRBV29-1 with TRBJ2-3, with no clear D. CDR1 is SQVTM, CDR2 ANQGSEA, per germline. This CDR3 comprises 13 residues. The V end lost 0 bases, the J end lost 3 bases, and 7 bases lay between the germline ends. The CDR3: CSVEDYITDTQYF. CDR3 DNA sequence: TGCAGCGTTGAAGATTACATTACAGATACGCAGTATTTT.

The chain uses TRBV19 and TRBJ1-5; 10 bases agree with TRBD1. CDR3 length: 16 residues. Unmatched junction bases numbered 5, after V lost 2 bases and J lost 4 bases. From germline, CDR1 is LNHDA and CDR2 SQIVND (reference sequence). The CDR3 spells CASSILRGQGNQPQHF. The CDR3 DNA reads TGTGCCAGTAGTATACTGCGGGGACAGGGGAATCAGCCCCAGCATTTT.

V is TRBV19 and J is TRBJ1-1, with D possibly being TRBD1 (5 bases). Per the germline V gene, CDR1 is LNHDA and CDR2 is SQIVND (reference sequence). The CDR3 sequence is 13 residues long. Deletions cut 1 base from V and 8 bases from J, with 11 bases between. The CDR3 nucleotides read TGTGCCAGTAGTATAGGCGGCAGGGAAGAAGCTTTCTTT. Amino acids: CASSIGGREEAFF.

The V call is TRBV11-3, the J call TRBJ2-3; D possibly corresponds to TRBD2 (5 bases). The germline CDR1 and CDR2 sequences are SGHNT and YENEEA. V lost 5 bases to trimming and J lost 2 bases, with 11 bases between them. This CDR3 has 14 residues. CDR3 sequence reads: CASSPVGVTDTQYF. CDR3 bases: TGTGCCAGCAGCCCCGTCGGGGTCACAGATACGCAGTATTTT.

The chain is built from TRBV29-1 and TRBJ2-3; tentatively, D is TRBD2 (5 bases). The CDR3 runs to 16 residues. V shed 1 base and J shed 3 bases, with 17 bases lying between them. Germline values: CDR1 SQVTM, CDR2 ANQGSEA. CDR3 residues: CSVEGTPLHGTDTQYF. Here the CDR3 DNA reads TGCAGCGTTGAAGGGACTCCCCTGCACGGGACAGATACGCAGTATTTT.

Comments on this clone: Other DNA sequences in the sample encode the same CDR3. CDR3 region: CASSLGQSYEQYF. The CDR3 DNA is TGCGCCAGCAGCTTGGGACAGTCCTACGAGCAGTACTTC. This chain connects TRBV5-1 to TRBJ2-7; a possible D gene is TRBD1 (5 bases). Germline V gene lookup returns CDR1 SGHRS and CDR2 YFSETQ. The CDR3 is 13 residues long. Trimming removed 0 bases from V and 1 base from J, with 5 bases in between.

In this sample, this clone turned up a few times. The chain has TRBV15 and TRBJ1-2, with TRBD1 matching 8 bases. The CDR3 is 14 amino acids. V trimming: 4 bases; J trimming: 5 bases; junction bases outside the gene matches: 6. Looked up from germline, CDR1 is LNHNV and CDR2 is YYDKDF (reference sequence). This chain's CDR3 is CATSIDRGSYGYTF. CDR3 nucleotide sequence: TGTGCCACCAGCATCGACAGGGGAAGTTATGGCTACACCTTC.

This chain links TRBV9 with TRBJ2-3, with D maybe TRBD2 (7 bases). Trimming removed 0 bases at V and 2 bases at J, with 13 bases between. Germline assignment: CDR1 SGDLS and CDR2 YYNGEE. There are 16 residues in the CDR3. CDR3 bases: TGTGCCAGCAGCGTAGCTACGGGGGGCTTCACAGATACGCAGTATTTT. It translates to CASSVATGGFTDTQYF.

The gene calls are TRBV7-9 and TRBJ1-6; no reliable D call. CDR3 length equals 15 residues. V was trimmed by 4 bases and J by 13 bases, leaving 20 bases between them. Germline V gives CDR1 SEHNR, CDR2 FQNEAQ (reference sequence). In nucleotides, the CDR3 is TGTGCCAGCAGCTCCCCCGGGCCAGGAAATTGGCCCCTCCACTTT. Its protein is CASSSPGPGNWPLHF.